The 3 T cell receptor beta chains below come from one sample, sequenced in a study of T cells in Graves' hyperthyroidism and ophthalmopathy (dated by TCRdb to between 2018 and 2020). Library generation was performed with multiplex PCR. TCRdb shows the sequencer as Illumina HiSeq 2000. Amplification of TCR beta CDR3 regions was carried out from RNA transcripts. The first round of RT-PCR for the TCR CDR3 was performed with the HTBI primer set and the Qiagen OneStep RT-PCR kit. Using fastp trimming at Q25 and MiXCR clonotype assembly, TCRdb reanalyzed the public sequencing data and kept in-frame beta chains. Entries that share a CDR3 protein sequence are merged under the most common genes and DNA. This sample has 700,000 or so distinct CDR3 sequences in its table, and around 15% of those were observed once. The top ten constitute under 8.5% of the sample. What was sequenced was blood. These receptors were collected from a man aged 18 to 35 with Graves' hyperthyroidism.

This clonotype has ten or more counts. CDR3 in DNA: TGTGCCAGCAGCTCTTCGGAGGCTAGTGAGCAGTTCTTC. It yields the protein CASSSSEASEQFF. The rearrangement joins TRBV7-9 to TRBJ2-1; TRBD2 is a possible D gene (5 bases). The CDR3 has 13 residues. Trimming shortened V by 4 bases and J by 9 bases, and 13 bases separated the two germline ends. Per the germline V gene, CDR1 is SEHNR and CDR2 is FQNEAQ (reference sequence).

This clonotype has ten or more counts. The rearrangement links TRBV28 to TRBJ1-1, with TRBD1 as a possible D gene (6 bases). The CDR3 is made up of 14 amino acids. Trimming took 8 bases from V and 3 from J, leaving 16 bases between them. Germline lookup yields CDR1 MDHEN and CDR2 SYDVKM. CDR3 region: CASVSGEGHTEAFF. In DNA, the CDR3 is TGTGCCAGCGTGTCAGGGGAAGGTCACACTGAAGCTTTCTTT.

Details on this clonotype: A clone one base away is much larger, so this may be a read error. The chain is built from TRBV6-2 or TRBV6-3 and TRBJ2-7; tentatively, D is TRBD2 (5 bases). Germline CDR1 is MNHEY and CDR2 is SVGEGT. Trimming left V 0 bases short and J 4 bases short, with 19 bases between. This CDR3 contains 17 residues. CDR3 sequence reads: CASSYSVYETIGYEQYF. The DNA for the CDR3 is TGTGCCAGCAGTTACTCGGTGTACGAGACTATTGGTTACGAGCAGTACTTC.